This T cell receptor beta chain was observed in a study of T cell responses to AZD1222 COVID-19 vaccine. Profiling relied on immunoSEQ multiplex PCR, and the TCRdb table lists in-frame clones only, not all of them. Here the sample spans about 100,000 clones, roughly nine tenths being singletons. This CDR3 has 14 residues. Germline values: CDR1 SGHRS, CDR2 YFSETQ. V lost 4 bases, J lost 0 bases, and 3 bases stayed unmatched. The rearrangement uses TRBV5-1 and TRBJ2-7, with 8 bases matching TRBD1. The specimen comprised peripheral blood, sampled 28 days after the second AZD1222 dose. The TCR was taken from an adult who received the AZD1222 COVID-19 vaccine. The CDR3 here is CASSRTGYSYEQYF. The CDR3 bases are TGCGCCAGCAGCAGGACAGGGTACTCCTACGAGCAGTACTTC.